This record looks at one T cell receptor (beta chain) sequence and its context. No antigen is known for it. These data originate in a study of Ad26.COV2.S vaccination and SARS-CoV-2 variants. Study-wide results and limits: Vaccine recipients posted higher spike-specific TCR breadth than their placebo counterparts. The authors reported substantial breadth in spike-specific CD8+ and CD4+ T cell responses after vaccination.

Germline assignment: CDR1 ENHRY and CDR2 SYGVKD. V gave up 3 bases and J gave up 12 bases; unmatched junction bases: 5. This CDR3 has 11 amino acids. Treatment defined: some 19 received Ad26.COV2.S at low or high dose, single or two shots; about 5 received placebo; per-sample allocation not given. At day 63 after the first vaccine or placebo injection, samples were drawn. Profiled with immunoSEQ multiplex PCR; TCRdb holds only in-frame clones, not every one. In the table there are roughly 400,000 clones, less than 95% of which are singletons. This clonotype originated in a person aged 18-65 years who received the Ad26.COV2.S COVID-19 vaccine or a placebo. The V gene is TRBV10-3, the J gene TRBJ2-7, with TRBD2 matching 7 bases. The material was peripheral blood, obtained in a trial of Ad26.COV2.S vaccine versus placebo. CDR3 DNA sequence: TGTGCCATCAGTGATGGGGAGGGAGGGTACTTC. It translates to CAISDGEGGYF.